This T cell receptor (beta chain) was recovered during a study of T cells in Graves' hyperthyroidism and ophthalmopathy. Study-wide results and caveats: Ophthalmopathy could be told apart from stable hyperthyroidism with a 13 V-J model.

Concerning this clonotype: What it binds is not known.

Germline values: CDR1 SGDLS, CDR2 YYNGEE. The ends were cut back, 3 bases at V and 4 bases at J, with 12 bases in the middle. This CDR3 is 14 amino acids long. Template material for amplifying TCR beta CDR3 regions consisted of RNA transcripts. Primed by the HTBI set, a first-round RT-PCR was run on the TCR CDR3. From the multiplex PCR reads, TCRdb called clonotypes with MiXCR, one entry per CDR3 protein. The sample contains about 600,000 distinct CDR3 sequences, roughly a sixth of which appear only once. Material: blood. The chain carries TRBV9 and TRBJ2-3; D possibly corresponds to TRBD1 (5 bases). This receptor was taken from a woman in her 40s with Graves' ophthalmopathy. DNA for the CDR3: TGTGCCAGCAGCGGGGGCTATACTTCAGATACGCAGTATTTT. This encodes CASSGGYTSDTQYF.